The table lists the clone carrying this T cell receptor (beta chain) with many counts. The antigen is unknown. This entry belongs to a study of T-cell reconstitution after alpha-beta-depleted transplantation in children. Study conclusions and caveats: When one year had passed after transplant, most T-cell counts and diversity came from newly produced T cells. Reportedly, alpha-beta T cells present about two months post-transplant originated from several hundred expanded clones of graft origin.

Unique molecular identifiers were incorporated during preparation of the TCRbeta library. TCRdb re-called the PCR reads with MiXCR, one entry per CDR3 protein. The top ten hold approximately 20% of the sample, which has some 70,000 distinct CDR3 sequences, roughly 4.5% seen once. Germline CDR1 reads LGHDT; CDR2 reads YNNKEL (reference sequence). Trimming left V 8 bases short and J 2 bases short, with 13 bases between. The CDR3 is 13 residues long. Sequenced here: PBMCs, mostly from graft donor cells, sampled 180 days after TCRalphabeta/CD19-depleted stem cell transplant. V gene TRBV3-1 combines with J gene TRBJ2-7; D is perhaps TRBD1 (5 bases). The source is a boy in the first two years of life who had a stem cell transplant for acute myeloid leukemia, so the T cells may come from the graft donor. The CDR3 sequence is CASSRQDTYEQYF. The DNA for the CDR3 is TGTGCCAGCTCGCGGCAGGACACCTACGAGCAGTACTTC.